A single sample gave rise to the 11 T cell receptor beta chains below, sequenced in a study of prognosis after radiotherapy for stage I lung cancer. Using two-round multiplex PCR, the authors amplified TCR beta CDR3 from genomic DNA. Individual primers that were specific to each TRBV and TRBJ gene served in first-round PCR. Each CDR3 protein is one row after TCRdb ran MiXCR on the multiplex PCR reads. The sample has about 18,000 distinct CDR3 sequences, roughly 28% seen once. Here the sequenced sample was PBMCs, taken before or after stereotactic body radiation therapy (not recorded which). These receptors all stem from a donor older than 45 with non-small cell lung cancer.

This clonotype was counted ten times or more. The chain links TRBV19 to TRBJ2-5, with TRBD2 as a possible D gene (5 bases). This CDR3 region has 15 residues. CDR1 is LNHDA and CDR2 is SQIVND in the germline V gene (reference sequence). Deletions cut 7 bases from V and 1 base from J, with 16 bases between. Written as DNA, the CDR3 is TGTGCCAGTAAAACAAAAACGGGGTCCCAAGAGACCCAGTACTTC. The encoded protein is CASKTKTGSQETQYF.

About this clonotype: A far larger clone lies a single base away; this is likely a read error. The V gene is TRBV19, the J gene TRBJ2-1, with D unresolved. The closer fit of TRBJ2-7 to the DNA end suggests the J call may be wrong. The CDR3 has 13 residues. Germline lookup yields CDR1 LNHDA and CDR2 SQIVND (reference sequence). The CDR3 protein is CASSIKPTYEQYF. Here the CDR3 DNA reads TGTGCCAGTAGTATTAAGCCCACCTACGAGCAGTACTTC.

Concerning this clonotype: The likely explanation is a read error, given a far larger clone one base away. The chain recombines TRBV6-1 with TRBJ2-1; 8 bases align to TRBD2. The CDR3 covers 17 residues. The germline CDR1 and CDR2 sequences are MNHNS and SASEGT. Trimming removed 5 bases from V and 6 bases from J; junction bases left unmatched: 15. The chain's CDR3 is CASSSQDGLARANEQFF. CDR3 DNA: TGTGCCAGCAGTTCTCAGGACGGACTAGCCCGCGCCAATGAGCAGTTCTTC.

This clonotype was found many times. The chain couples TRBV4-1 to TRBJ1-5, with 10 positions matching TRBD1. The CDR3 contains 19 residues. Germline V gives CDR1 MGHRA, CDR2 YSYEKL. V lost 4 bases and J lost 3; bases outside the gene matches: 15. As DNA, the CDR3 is TGCGCCAGCAGCCTAAGATTGTCCGGGACAGGGGACCCCAATCAGCCCCAGCATTTT. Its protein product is CASSLRLSGTGDPNQPQHF.

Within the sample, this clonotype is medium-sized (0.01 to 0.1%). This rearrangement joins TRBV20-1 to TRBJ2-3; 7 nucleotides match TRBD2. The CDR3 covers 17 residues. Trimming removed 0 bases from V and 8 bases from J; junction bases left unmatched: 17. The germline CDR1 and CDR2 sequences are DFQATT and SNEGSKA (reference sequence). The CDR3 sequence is CSARDLLGGSYAGTQYF. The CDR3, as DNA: TGCAGTGCTAGAGATCTTCTCGGCGGGAGTTATGCCGGTACGCAGTATTTT.

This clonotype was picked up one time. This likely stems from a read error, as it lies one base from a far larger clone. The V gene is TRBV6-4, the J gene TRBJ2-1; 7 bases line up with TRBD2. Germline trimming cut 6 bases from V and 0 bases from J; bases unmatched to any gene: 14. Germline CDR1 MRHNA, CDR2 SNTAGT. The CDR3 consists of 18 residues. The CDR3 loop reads CASSTTSWSPSSYNEQFF. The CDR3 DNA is TGTGCCAGCAGCACGACTAGCTGGAGCCCCAGCTCCTACAATGAGCAGTTCTTC.

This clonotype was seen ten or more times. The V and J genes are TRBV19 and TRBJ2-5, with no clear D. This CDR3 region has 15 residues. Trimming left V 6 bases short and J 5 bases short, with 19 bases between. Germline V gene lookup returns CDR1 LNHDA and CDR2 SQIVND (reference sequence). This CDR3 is CASSSRGSLEETQYF. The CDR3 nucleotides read TGTGCCAGTAGCTCCCGTGGTAGCTTGGAGGAGACCCAGTACTTC. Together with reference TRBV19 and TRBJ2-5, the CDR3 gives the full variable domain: DGGITQSPKYLFRKEGQNVTLSCEQNLNHDAMYWYRQDPGQGLRLIYYSQIVNDFQKGDIAEGYSVSREKKESFPLTVTSAQKNPTAFYLCASSSRGSLEETQYFGPGTRLLVL.

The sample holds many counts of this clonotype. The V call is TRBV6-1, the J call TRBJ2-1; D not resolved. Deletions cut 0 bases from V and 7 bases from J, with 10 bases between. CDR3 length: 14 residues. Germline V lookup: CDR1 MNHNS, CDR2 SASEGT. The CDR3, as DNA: TGTGCCAGCAGTGAAGCCGGAAGTGGGAATGAGCAGTTCTTC. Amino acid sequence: CASSEAGSGNEQFF.

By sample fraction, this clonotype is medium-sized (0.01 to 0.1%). As DNA, the CDR3 is TGTGCCAGCAGCCGGACTAGCGACAGCGATACGCAGTATTTT. Residues: CASSRTSDSDTQYF. This chain connects TRBV13 to TRBJ2-3; 9 bases map to TRBD2. CDR1 PRHDT and CDR2 FYEKMQ come from the germline V gene (reference sequence). CDR3 length equals 14 residues. V gave up 5 bases and J gave up 6 bases; unmatched junction bases: 6.

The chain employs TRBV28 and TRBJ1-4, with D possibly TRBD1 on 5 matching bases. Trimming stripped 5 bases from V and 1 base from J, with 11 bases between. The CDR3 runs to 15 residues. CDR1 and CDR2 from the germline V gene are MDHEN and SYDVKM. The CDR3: CASSPWGGTNEKLFF. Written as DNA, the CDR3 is TGTGCCAGCAGTCCCTGGGGGGGAACTAATGAAAAACTGTTTTTT.

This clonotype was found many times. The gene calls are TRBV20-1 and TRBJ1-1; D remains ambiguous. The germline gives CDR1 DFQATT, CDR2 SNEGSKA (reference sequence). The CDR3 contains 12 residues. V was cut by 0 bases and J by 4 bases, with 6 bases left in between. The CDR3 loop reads CSARDLGTEAFF. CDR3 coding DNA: TGCAGTGCTAGAGACCTCGGCACTGAAGCTTTCTTT.